Listed below are T cell receptor beta chains from one sample, sequenced in a study of blood T cell repertoires in COVID-19. Clones were read by immunoSEQ multiplex PCR, and TCRdb kept only the in-frame ones, dropping some. This sample has about 270,000 clones, with over 75% found just once. Sequenced: PBMCs or T cells enriched from blood (not recorded which). The receptors shown here come from a man in his late teens or twenties who had recovered from COVID-19. The CDR3 runs from the conserved cysteine through the conserved F or W. A D gene is named only where the DNA matches it firmly. Some rows mark clone size as missing; the rest say once, few, many or name a class of expanded clone.

d_call j_call v_call clone_size cdr3_length cdr3_nt cdr3_aa
- TRBJ1-5 TRBV28 - 15 TGTGCCAGCAGTTTTGGGACTAATAGCAATCAGCCCCAGCATTTT CASSFGTNSNQPQHF
TRBD1 TRBJ1-4 TRBV6-5 - 14 TGTGCCAGCATTGGGGGACAGGGACTCGAAAAACTGTTTTTT CASIGGQGLEKLFF
- TRBJ1-2 TRBV30 few 13 TGTGCCTGGAGTTACTCTCCCGCCTATGGCTACACCTTC CAWSYSPAYGYTF
TRBD2 TRBJ2-1 TRBV5-1 once 16 TGCGCCAGCAGCTTGGAGGTTAGCGGGGCCGGATACGAGCAGTTCTTC CASSLEVSGAGYEQFF
TRBD2 TRBJ2-7 TRBV4-1 many 16 TGCGCCAGCAGCCAAGGACTAGCGGGAGTCGGAGGGGAGCAGTACTTC CASSQGLAGVGGEQYF
- TRBJ1-5 TRBV6-6 - 16 TGTGCCAGCAGTAGCCAGGGACTCAGTAGCAATCAGCCCCAGCATTTT CASSSQGLSSNQPQHF
TRBD1 TRBJ1-5 TRBV19 - 14 TGTGCCAGTATCGAGACAGGGAGGAATCAGCCCCAGCATTTT CASIETGRNQPQHF
TRBD1 TRBJ2-7 TRBV18 - 14 TGTGCCAGCTCATCCGGGACAGGGGCCTACGAGCAGTACTTC CASSSGTGAYEQYF
TRBD2 TRBJ2-3 TRBV13 - 15 TGTGCCAGCAGCTCCACTAGCGGGAGTCGGGTTACGCAGTATTTT CASSSTSGSRVTQYF
TRBD2 TRBJ2-2 TRBV7-3 - 13 TGTGCCAGCAGGAGCGGGATATCTGGGGAGCTGTTTTTT CASRSGISGELFF
TRBD1 TRBJ1-3 TRBV5-5 - 16 TGTGCCAGCAGCTTACGGGGCAGGGGGCGCGGAAACACCATATATTTT CASSLRGRGRGNTIYF
- TRBJ1-1 TRBV29-1 - 12 TGCAGCGTGCGGGGAGCGAACACTGAAGCTTTCTTT CSVRGANTEAFF
- TRBJ2-2 TRBV5-5 - 15 TGTGCCAGCAGCTTTCCTGTCAGGGGCACCGGGGAGCTGTTTTTT CASSFPVRGTGELFF
- TRBJ1-6 TRBV6-4 - 15 TGTGCCAGCAGTGCTGGGGGCCTCACGGGGTCACCCCTCCACTTT CASSAGGLTGSPLHF
- TRBJ1-2 TRBV5-1 - 15 TGCGCCAGCAGCTTGTATCCGGGGAGTAACTATGGCTACACCTTC CASSLYPGSNYGYTF
TRBD1 TRBJ1-2 TRBV28 - 14 TGTGCCAGCAGTTTAACGGACAGGGTGTATGGCTACACCTTC CASSLTDRVYGYTF
TRBD1 TRBJ1-1 TRBV5-5 once 15 TGTGCCAGCAGCTTCTCAGGGGGCACGAACACTGAAGCTTTCTTT CASSFSGGTNTEAFF
TRBD1 TRBJ1-6 TRBV11-2 - 17 TGTGCCAGCAGCCACACACAAGACAGGGGAAGGGGTTCACCCCTCCACTTT CASSHTQDRGRGSPLHF
TRBD1 TRBJ2-7 TRBV5-1 - 15 TGCGCCAGCAGCTTACTGGGACAGGGGGTACACGAGCAGTACTTC CASSLLGQGVHEQYF
- TRBJ2-5 TRBV7-9 - 16 TGTGCCAGCAGCTTAGTCCGCGGTTTGGGCCAAGAGACCCAGTACTTC CASSLVRGLGQETQYF
TRBD2 TRBJ2-3 TRBV11-2 - 17 TGTGCCAGCAGCTCCGGACTAGCGGGAGGGCCGGCAGATACGCAGTATTTT CASSSGLAGGPADTQYF
- TRBJ2-3 TRBV7-2 - 12 TGTGCCAGCAGCCCCTACACAGATACGCAGTATTTT CASSPYTDTQYF
TRBD2 TRBJ2-1 TRBV7-8 - 15 TGTGCCAGCAGTCCTAGCGGGAGGGCCTCCAATGAGCAGTTCTTC CASSPSGRASNEQFF
- TRBJ1-3 TRBV11-2 once 16 TGTGCCAGCAGCGCAGACTTCCCGGGGTCTGGAAACACCATATATTTT CASSADFPGSGNTIYF
- TRBJ2-7 TRBV10-2 few 14 TGCGCCAGCATTCAGAGGGGGGGTCGGGACGAGCAGTACTTC CASIQRGGRDEQYF
- TRBJ2-5 TRBV7-3 once 13 TGTGCCAGCAGCTTGGGCTCCCAAGAGACCCAGTACTTC CASSLGSQETQYF
- TRBJ2-1 TRBV30 - 14 TGTGCCTGGGGCCGGGGGAGCTCCTACAATGAGCAGTTCTTC CAWGRGSSYNEQFF
- TRBJ1-5 TRBV19 - 13 TGTGCCAGCCTTGGACAGTACAATCAGCCCCAGCATTTT CASLGQYNQPQHF
- TRBJ2-7 TRBV5-4 - 14 TGTGCCAGCAGCTTGCAGGAGGGGGCGATCGAGCAGTACTTC CASSLQEGAIEQYF
- TRBJ1-3 TRBV6-5 - 14 TGTGCCAGCAAGGAGGGGAGCCCTGGAAACACCATATATTTT CASKEGSPGNTIYF
- TRBJ2-2 TRBV7-9 - 15 TGTGCCAGCAGCCCCAGGACAGAGAACACCGGGGAGCTGTTTTTT CASSPRTENTGELFF
- TRBJ2-7 TRBV18 - 14 TGTGCCAGCTCACCGGAGATTCGATCCTACGAGCAGTACTTC CASSPEIRSYEQYF
- TRBJ1-4 TRBV13 - 14 TGTGCCAGCAGCACTCGACAGCCTAATGAAAAACTGTTTTTT CASSTRQPNEKLFF
- TRBJ2-1 TRBV5-1 - 15 TGCGCCAGCAGCTTGGATGGCGGGGCCCCCAATGAGCAGTTCTTC CASSLDGGAPNEQFF
TRBD1 TRBJ2-1 TRBV4-1 - 14 TGCGCCAGCAGCCAACAGGACAGGGACAATGAGCAGTTCTTC CASSQQDRDNEQFF
- TRBJ2-2 TRBV18 - 15 TGTGCCAGCTCCCCGGGGACTCCGGGTTCGGGGGAGCTGTTTTTT CASSPGTPGSGELFF
TRBD1 TRBJ1-2 TRBV28 - 14 TGTGCCAGCAGTTTCGGGACAGGGAGCTATGGCTACACCTTC CASSFGTGSYGYTF
- TRBJ2-7 TRBV7-3 - 16 TGTGCCAGCAGCTTAGACGGCAGGGAGGTGGGTTACGAGCAGTACTTC CASSLDGREVGYEQYF
- TRBJ2-3 TRBV6-4 many 16 TGTGCCAGCAGTGATTTGGCGGGTGAAAGCACAGATACGCAGTATTTT CASSDLAGESTDTQYF
- TRBJ2-7 TRBV10-1 - 13 TGCGCCAGCAGTGTTCCAGATTCCTACGAGCAGTACTTC CASSVPDSYEQYF
TRBD2 TRBJ2-7 TRBV5-1 - 15 TGCGCCAGCAGCTTGGTAGCGGGCGCTAACTACGAGCAGTACTTC CASSLVAGANYEQYF
TRBD1 TRBJ1-2 TRBV28 - 15 TGTGCCAGCAGTACCGGGACAGGACTTTTCTATGGCTACACCTTC CASSTGTGLFYGYTF
- TRBJ1-5 TRBV28 - 18 TGTGCCAGCAGTTTCCCGGGAGAGGGCTTATACGGCAATCAGCCCCAGCATTTT CASSFPGEGLYGNQPQHF
- TRBJ1-1 TRBV11-2 once 13 TGTGCCAGCAGCGTGCGGACAGACACTGAAGCTTTCTTT CASSVRTDTEAFF
- TRBJ1-5 TRBV3-1/TRBV3-2 - 15 TGTGCCAGCAGCCAAGGTACAGGTAGCAATCAGCCCCAGCATTTT CASSQGTGSNQPQHF
- TRBJ2-5 TRBV7-2 - 13 TGTGCCAGCAGCTTAGGAGTCCGAGAGACCCAGTACTTC CASSLGVRETQYF
- TRBJ1-1 TRBV19 - 14 TGTGCCAGTAGCCTGGACAGATCGAACACTGAAGCTTTCTTT CASSLDRSNTEAFF
TRBD2 TRBJ2-1 TRBV6-6 - 17 TGTGCCAGCAGCCGATTCAGCGGGACCCCCTCCTACAATGAGCAGTTCTTC CASSRFSGTPSYNEQFF
- TRBJ2-7 TRBV7-9 - 13 TGTGCCAGCAGCCCTCGGACAGCACCCCAGCAGTACTTC CASSPRTAPQQYF
TRBD1 TRBJ1-2 TRBV28 - 14 TGTGCCAGCACCGTCGGACAGGCCTCCTATGGCTACACCTTC CASTVGQASYGYTF
TRBD2 TRBJ2-7 TRBV3-1/TRBV3-2 - 15 TGTGCCAGCAGCCAAGAGGAGCTAGCGGGCAACGAGCAGTACTTC CASSQEELAGNEQYF